The next 15 T cell receptor beta chains were all read from a single sample in a study of control samples from healthy donors and cancer patients. Sequenced by immunoSEQ multiplex PCR; TCRdb stores in-frame clones only, minus some. The profile shows fewer than 120,000 clones, over 75% of them singletons. Sequencing input: PBMCs. The receptors here all came from a woman aged 60 to 75 with lung cancer.

Details on this clone: In the same sample, other DNA sequences code for this CDR3. The rearrangement uses TRBV4-1 and TRBJ2-2; D unresolved. The CDR3 totals 15 residues. The germline gives CDR1 MGHRA, CDR2 YSYEKL. Trimming took off 0 bases at V and 0 bases at J, with 5 bases between the two ends. The CDR3 loop reads CASSQDSANTGELFF. CDR3 sequence (DNA): TGCGCCAGCAGCCAAGACAGCGCGAACACCGGGGAGCTGTTTTTT.

The V call is TRBV5-1, the J call TRBJ2-1, with D perhaps TRBD1 (5 bases). V was pared by 0 bases and J by 3 bases, with 7 bases between. Germline V lookup: CDR1 SGHRS, CDR2 YFSETQ. The CDR3 consists of 14 residues. The DNA for the CDR3 is TGCGCCAGCAGCTTGGTAGGGGACTACAATGAGCAGTTCTTC. This gives the protein CASSLVGDYNEQFF.

The chain carries TRBV7-6 and TRBJ2-1; 14 bases line up with TRBD2. The length of the CDR3 is 16 residues. Germline V gene data show CDR1 as SGHVS and CDR2 as FNYEAQ. V shed 1 base, J shed 11 bases, and the junction held 7 bases outside the gene matches. The CDR3 bases are TGTGCCAGCAGCTTAGAGACTAGCGGGAGGGGCACGAAGCAGTTCTTC. Its translation: CASSLETSGRGTKQFF.

This rearrangement joins TRBV19 to TRBJ1-6; D might be TRBD1 (5 bases). The CDR3 covers 15 residues. The V end was cut by 5 bases, the J end by 4 bases, with 12 bases between. Germline CDR1 and CDR2: LNHDA and SQIVND (reference sequence). Here the CDR3 reads CASSSQTVYNSPLHF. The CDR3 bases are TGTGCCAGTAGTTCCCAGACAGTTTATAATTCACCCCTCCACTTT.

The chain employs TRBV7-2 and TRBJ1-1, with D tentatively TRBD1 (5 bases). V lost 3 bases, J lost 8 bases, and 13 bases lay in between. CDR3 size: 13 residues. Germline V gene data show CDR1 as SGHTA and CDR2 as FQGNSA. This CDR3 is CASSFRDGREAFF. The DNA for the CDR3 is TGTGCCAGCAGCTTTAGGGACGGGCGGGAAGCTTTCTTT. Full variable domain (remainder filled in from reference TRBV7-2 and TRBJ1-1): GAGVSQSPSNKVTEKGKDVELRCDPISGHTALYWYRQSLGQGLEFLIYFQGNSAPDKSGLPSDRFSAERTGGSVSTLTIQRTQQEDSAVYLCASSFRDGREAFFGQGTRLTVV.

The chain recombines TRBV28 with TRBJ2-7; D uncertain. V lost 7 bases to trimming and J lost 1 base, with 11 bases between them. Germline CDR1 MDHEN, CDR2 SYDVKM. This CDR3 has 13 amino acids. The DNA for the CDR3 is TGTGCCAGCAAGATCTTGGCTTCCTACGAGCAGTACTTC. Translated, it gives CASKILASYEQYF. Based on the CDR3 plus reference TRBV28 and TRBJ2-7, the full variable domain is DVKVTQSSRYLVKRTGEKVFLECVQDMDHENMFWYRQDPGLGLRLIYFSYDVKMKEKGDIPEGYSVSREKKERFSLILESASTNQTSMYLCASKILASYEQYFGPGTRLTVT.

The chain recombines TRBV5-1 with TRBJ2-5; 9 bases are a match to TRBD1. Germline CDR1 is SGHRS and CDR2 is YFSETQ. The CDR3 is 20 residues long. V was clipped by 4 bases and J by 0 bases; unmatched bases: 19. The CDR3 reads CASSGINLVTGTGHQETQYF. CDR3 in DNA: TGCGCCAGCAGCGGGATAAATTTGGTAACCGGGACAGGGCACCAAGAGACCCAGTACTTC.

J is TRBJ2-1 and V is TRBV7-3, with 8 nucleotides matching TRBD1. Germline assignment: CDR1 SGHTA and CDR2 FQGTGA. The length of the CDR3 is 15 residues. Trimming at V came to 3 bases and at J to 0 bases, leaving 1 base not matched to a gene. The CDR3, as DNA: TGTGCCAGCAGCTTGGACAGGGTCTCCTACAATGAGCAGTTCTTC. This encodes CASSLDRVSYNEQFF.

The chain employs TRBV3-1 (or the pseudogene TRBV3-2) and TRBJ1-2; 7 positions match TRBD1. This CDR3 is built from 13 residues. V gave up 1 base and J gave up 9 bases; unmatched junction bases: 5. Per the germline V gene, CDR1 is LGHDT and CDR2 is YNNKEL (reference sequence). The CDR3 bases are TGTGCCAGCAGCCAAGGAGCGACAGGGAGCTACACCTTC. Its translation is CASSQGATGSYTF.

This sequence joins TRBV2 and TRBJ1-5; TRBD1 agrees at 7 bases. Germline V gene data show CDR1 as SNHLY and CDR2 as FYNNEI. The CDR3 runs to 14 residues. The J segment lost 5 bases and the V segment lost 3 bases, leaving 4 bases of the junction unmatched. DNA of the CDR3: TGTGCCAGCAGTGACAGGGGGGGTCATCAGCCCCAGCATTTT. This codes for CASSDRGGHQPQHF.

This chain links TRBV5-1 with TRBJ2-2; tentatively, D is TRBD2 (5 bases). CDR1 is SGHRS and CDR2 is YFSETQ in the germline V gene. The V and J ends lost 0 bases and 5 bases respectively, with 14 bases between them. This CDR3 spans 16 amino acids. CDR3 sequence reads: CASSLARAGITGELFF. DNA for the CDR3: TGCGCCAGCAGCTTGGCGCGGGCCGGGATTACCGGGGAGCTGTTTTTT.

The V and J genes are TRBV4-3 and TRBJ1-3; 8 bases line up with TRBD1. Per the germline V gene, CDR1 is LGHNA and CDR2 is YSLEER. The CDR3 runs to 17 residues. Trimming took 0 bases from V and 2 from J; bases not matched to a gene: 6. CDR3 sequence (DNA): TGCGCCAGCAGCCAAGACGCAGGGGGCGTAACTGGAAACACCATATATTTT. Translating it yields CASSQDAGGVTGNTIYF.

The chain combines TRBV5-1 with TRBJ1-1, with D perhaps TRBD1 (5 bases). Trimming stripped 0 bases from V and 7 bases from J, with 10 bases between. CDR1 is SGHRS, CDR2 YFSETQ, per germline. The CDR3 extends over 13 amino acids. CDR3 region: CASSLGTLGEAFF. The CDR3, as DNA: TGCGCCAGCAGCTTGGGGACATTGGGTGAAGCTTTCTTT. The full variable domain, rest sourced from reference TRBV5-1 and TRBJ1-1, is KAGVTQTPRYLIKTRGQQVTLSCSPISGHRSVSWYQQTPGQGLQFLFEYFSETQRNKGNFPGRFSGRQFSNSRSEMNVSTLELGDSALYLCASSLGTLGEAFFGQGTRLTVV.

The chain recombines TRBV5-1 with TRBJ2-3; D is ambiguous. CDR3 length: 14 amino acids. Trimming cost V 0 bases and J 0 bases, with 5 bases left between them. The germline gives CDR1 SGHRS, CDR2 YFSETQ. This chain's CDR3 is CASSLEGSTDTQYF. The CDR3 coding sequence is TGCGCCAGCAGCTTGGAGGGCAGCACAGATACGCAGTATTTT.

V and J are TRBV18 and TRBJ2-5; a weak D match, TRBD2 (6 bases). The germline gives CDR1 KGHSH, CDR2 LQKENI. V lost 3 bases and J 5 bases, leaving 22 bases between the germline ends. CDR3 length equals 17 residues. In DNA, the CDR3 is TGTGCCAGCTCACCGCGGGGACCGGGGCTGTTCTCGGAGACCCAGTACTTC. Amino acid sequence: CASSPRGPGLFSETQYF.